This section outlines one T cell receptor (beta chain) sequence together with its context. No antigen is known for it. Donors counted as nominally healthy when sampled, yet unrecorded immune exposures were likely. This sample was taken from a study of cytomegalovirus exposure and HLA in healthy donors. Turning to the study itself: Researchers previously reported finding more than 100 million unique TCR beta sequences from roughly 180 million T cells. Findings and limits, study-wide: Many donors shared some public TCRs, even though most TCR sequences were rare. According to a later analysis, most TCR beta chains associated with CMV appeared HLA-restricted.

This CDR3 is 15 amino acids long. V trimming: 7 bases; J trimming: 3 bases; junction bases outside the gene matches: 15. Germline CDR1 SQVTM, CDR2 ANQGSEA. A multiplex PCR was run with 60 Vbeta primers and 13 Jbeta primers. TCRdb's copy holds only in-frame clones and misses some; the assay was immunoSEQ multiplex PCR. The sample lists 85,000 to 95,000 clones; less than 80% were seen once. The sequence came from a man younger than 40 in good health and CMV-seropositive. Sequencing was done on a sample of PBMCs. The V call is TRBV29-1, the J call TRBJ2-7; 7 nucleotides match TRBD1. The CDR3 region has the DNA TGCAGCGCTCTAAGCGACAGGGCACCATTCTACGAGCAGTACTTC. It is translated as CSALSDRAPFYEQYF.